The 11 T cell receptor beta chains below were found in one sample sequenced in a study of cytomegalovirus exposure and HLA in healthy donors. PCR was performed using 60 Vbeta and 13 Jbeta primers. Profiled with immunoSEQ multiplex PCR; TCRdb holds only in-frame clones, not every one. The sample consists of 100,000 to 150,000 clones, 74% of them appearing once. The sample was PBMCs. These receptors were obtained from a male donor in good health and CMV-seronegative.

This chain links TRBV18 with TRBJ1-5; 7 nucleotides align to TRBD1. J lost 1 base, V lost 3 bases, and 6 bases had no gene match. Per the germline V gene, CDR1 is KGHSH and CDR2 is LQKENI. This CDR3 has 16 amino acids. The CDR3 sequence is CASSPAGGQSNQPQHF. The CDR3 coding sequence is TGTGCCAGCTCACCGGCAGGGGGTCAGAGCAATCAGCCCCAGCATTTT.

The CDR3 DNA reads TGTGCCAGTAGTACAGGGGCTGGTCAGCCCCAGCATTTT. Translation gives CASSTGAGQPQHF. The chain combines TRBV19 with TRBJ1-5; possibly TRBD1 for D (6 bases). The V and J ends lost 4 bases and 6 bases respectively, with 10 bases between them. The CDR3 is 13 amino acids. Per the germline V gene, CDR1 is LNHDA and CDR2 is SQIVND (reference sequence).

The chain is built from TRBV28 and TRBJ2-7; 10 bases line up with TRBD2. CDR3 length: 15 residues. J lost 9 bases, V lost 6 bases, and 14 bases had no gene match. Germline V gene lookup returns CDR1 MDHEN and CDR2 SYDVKM. This chain's CDR3 is CASSPLASGRVGQYF. In DNA, the CDR3 is TGTGCCAGCAGCCCTCTCGCTAGCGGGAGAGTAGGGCAGTACTTC.

V is TRBV10-3 and J is TRBJ2-1; D is perhaps TRBD1 (6 bases). This CDR3 has 12 amino acids. Germline CDR1 is ENHRY and CDR2 is SYGVKD. The V gene lost 4 bases and the J gene lost 8 bases, with 9 bases spanning the gap. CDR3: CAISGAGDEQFF. CDR3 in DNA: TGTGCCATCAGTGGCGCAGGGGATGAGCAGTTCTTC.

The V and J genes are TRBV2 and TRBJ1-1; D is possibly TRBD1 (5 bases). CDR1 is SNHLY and CDR2 is FYNNEI in the germline V gene. This CDR3 has 13 residues. Between the trimmed V and J ends, which lost 6 bases and 1 base, there was a span of 9 bases. The CDR3: CASRVTANTEAFF. CDR3 bases: TGTGCCAGCAGGGTGACAGCGAACACTGAAGCTTTCTTT.

This clone was seen more than once but under ten times. The V and J genes are TRBV7-6 and TRBJ2-5, with a weak D call TRBD1 (5 bases). From germline, CDR1 is SGHVS and CDR2 FNYEAQ. CDR3 size: 15 residues. Trimming took 1 base from V and 5 from J, leaving 14 bases between them. The CDR3 region has the DNA TGTGCCAGCAGCTTAGGGGCAGGGTACAAGGAGACCCAGTACTTC. This encodes CASSLGAGYKETQYF.

The V gene is TRBV18, the J gene TRBJ1-5; 9 bases align to TRBD1. Trimming cost V 3 bases and J 3 bases; bases outside gene matches: 3. CDR1 and CDR2 (germline): KGHSH, LQKENI. CDR3 length: 15 amino acids. CDR3 protein: CASSPGTGHNQPQHF. The CDR3 coding sequence is TGTGCCAGCTCACCTGGGACAGGGCACAATCAGCCCCAGCATTTT.

The chain joins TRBV30 to TRBJ2-3, with 9 bases aligning to TRBD2. This CDR3 spans 16 amino acids. The V and J ends lost 0 bases and 6 bases, in that order; junction bases with no gene match: 10. Germline CDR1 GTSNPN, CDR2 SVGIG (reference sequence). The CDR3 sequence: CAWSVGGSGGADTQYF. In nucleotides, the CDR3 is TGTGCCTGGAGTGTAGGAGGTAGCGGGGGTGCGGATACGCAGTATTTT.

V usage is TRBV30 and J usage is TRBJ2-3; 9 bases fit TRBD2. CDR3 length equals 17 residues. Germline V gene lookup returns CDR1 GTSNPN and CDR2 SVGIG (reference sequence). The ends lost 2 bases at V and 7 bases at J; junction bases unmatched: 16. The CDR3 is CAWSSQRGVLWRNTQYF. The CDR3, as DNA: TGTGCCTGGAGTAGCCAGCGGGGGGTCCTCTGGCGGAATACGCAGTATTTT.

This clone was found a few times. The chain has TRBV28 and TRBJ1-4; 7 bases map to TRBD1. The V gene end was trimmed by 4 bases and the J gene end by 8 bases; junction bases not matched to a gene: 10. The CDR3 loop spans 15 amino acids. Germline V gene sequence: CDR1 MDHEN, CDR2 SYDVKM. CDR3 sequence (DNA): TGTGCCAGCAGTTCCTCCGACAGGGTGAGGGAAAAACTGTTTTTT. This translates into CASSSSDRVREKLFF.

The DNA for the CDR3 is TGTGCCAGCAGCGAGACCCGGGACAGGGTCACAGATACGCAGTATTTT. Translation: CASSETRDRVTDTQYF. The V call is TRBV9, the J call TRBJ2-3; TRBD1 agrees at 9 bases. Trimming cost V 3 bases and J 2 bases; bases outside gene matches: 7. The CDR3 spans 16 residues. Germline CDR1 SGDLS, CDR2 YYNGEE. The full variable domain, its missing parts supplied by reference TRBV9 and TRBJ2-3, is DSGVTQTPKHLITATGQRVTLRCSPRSGDLSVYWYQQSLDQGLQFLIQYYNGEERAKGNILERFSAQQFPDLHSELNLSSLELGDSALYFCASSETRDRVTDTQYFGPGTRLTVL.